Sequencing of this T cell receptor (beta chain) was carried out in a study of CD8+ T cells in alopecia areata. Study-wide points: Against the mouse data, patients shared TCRs less clearly, possibly for HLA reasons.

Note on this clone: Its antigen is currently unknown.

Germline assignment: CDR1 MNHEY and CDR2 SMNVEV (reference sequence). The CDR3 sequence is 15 residues long. V was pared by 8 bases and J by 8 bases, with 21 bases between. Documented treatment: oral pan-JAK inhibitor, 5-10 mg twice daily. Sequencing relied on a cDNA template that was reverse transcribed from extracted RNA. Clones were read by immunoSEQ multiplex PCR, and TCRdb kept only the in-frame ones, dropping some. Seen here are about 160,000 clones, roughly two thirds observed once, and the top ten hold 0.7% to 1%. The sample in question was CD4+ T cells sorted from blood, obtained at week 4, from a patient treated with tofacitinib. This sequence originates from a human donor with alopecia areata. This chain links TRBV27 with TRBJ1-4; D might be TRBD1 (6 bases). CDR3 region: CASARRGARSEKLFF. The CDR3 coding sequence is TGTGCCAGCGCACGTAGGGGGGCGCGATCGGAAAAACTGTTTTTT.